This T cell receptor (beta chain) appears in the sequencing data of a study of read filtering for tumor transcriptome and immune sequencing. Overall study results and limits: Without single-read clonotypes, shared clonotype proportions correlated more between IR-seq and RNA-seq.

V was clipped by 5 bases and J by 2 bases; unmatched bases: 3. The CDR3 contains 14 residues. This clonotype was picked up many times. The antigen is undetermined. From roughly 390 ng of RNA, a library with molecular barcoded alpha/delta and beta/gamma adaptors was made. Via MiXCR, TCRdb re-called the reads, giving one row per CDR3 protein. The sample carries 94,000 or so distinct CDR3 sequences, around 12% recorded once. The rearrangement uses TRBV12-3 or TRBV12-4 and TRBJ2-7; TRBD2 agrees at 10 bases. This receptor was obtained from a donor aged 40 or older with multiple myeloma. Input material: a population of CD138-negative cells sorted from bone marrow. The DNA of the CDR3 is TGTGCCAGCAGTAGGACTAGCGGCCCCTACGAGCAGTACTTC. It yields the protein CASSRTSGPYEQYF.